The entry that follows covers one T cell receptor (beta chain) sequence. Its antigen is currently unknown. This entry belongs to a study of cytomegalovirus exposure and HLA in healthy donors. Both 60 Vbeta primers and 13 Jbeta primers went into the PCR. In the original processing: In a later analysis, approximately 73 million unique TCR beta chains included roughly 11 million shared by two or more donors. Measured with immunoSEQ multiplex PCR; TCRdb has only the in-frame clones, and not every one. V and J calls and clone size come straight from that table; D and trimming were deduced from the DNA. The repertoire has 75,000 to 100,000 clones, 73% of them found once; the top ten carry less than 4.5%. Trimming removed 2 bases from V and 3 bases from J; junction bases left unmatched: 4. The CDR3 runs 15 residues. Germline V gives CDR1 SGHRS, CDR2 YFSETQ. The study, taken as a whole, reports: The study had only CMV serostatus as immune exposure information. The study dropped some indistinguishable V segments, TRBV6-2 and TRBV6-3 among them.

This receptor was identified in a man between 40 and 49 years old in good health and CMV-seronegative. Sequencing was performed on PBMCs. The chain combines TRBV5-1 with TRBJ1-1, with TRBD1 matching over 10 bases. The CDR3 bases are TGCGCCAGCAGCTTATCCGGGACAGGGGACACTGAAGCTTTCTTT. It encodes CASSLSGTGDTEAFF.